What follows is one T cell receptor (beta chain) and its context. Germline values: CDR1 SGHTA, CDR2 FQGNSA. This CDR3 comprises 14 residues. The V gene end was trimmed by 3 bases and the J gene end by 8 bases; junction bases not matched to a gene: 8. These data are taken from a study of blood T cell repertoires in COVID-19. Study summary: Specimens from acute and convalescent COVID-19 originated in the United States, Italy and Spain. The analysed material was cDNA or gDNA that came from T cells, B-cell-depleted T cells, or PBMCs.

Measured with immunoSEQ multiplex PCR; TCRdb has only the in-frame clones, and not every one. The table includes 150,000 to 200,000 clones, 70% to 90% detected once. This clonotype was sampled from a man between 65 and 85 years old with active or convalescent COVID-19. Sequencing was done on a sample of peripheral blood. The chain joins TRBV7-2 to TRBJ1-1; 8 bases match TRBD1. In DNA, the CDR3 is TGTGCCAGCAGCTTCCGGTTGGGACAGGTGGAAGCTTTCTTT. This translates into CASSFRLGQVEAFF.